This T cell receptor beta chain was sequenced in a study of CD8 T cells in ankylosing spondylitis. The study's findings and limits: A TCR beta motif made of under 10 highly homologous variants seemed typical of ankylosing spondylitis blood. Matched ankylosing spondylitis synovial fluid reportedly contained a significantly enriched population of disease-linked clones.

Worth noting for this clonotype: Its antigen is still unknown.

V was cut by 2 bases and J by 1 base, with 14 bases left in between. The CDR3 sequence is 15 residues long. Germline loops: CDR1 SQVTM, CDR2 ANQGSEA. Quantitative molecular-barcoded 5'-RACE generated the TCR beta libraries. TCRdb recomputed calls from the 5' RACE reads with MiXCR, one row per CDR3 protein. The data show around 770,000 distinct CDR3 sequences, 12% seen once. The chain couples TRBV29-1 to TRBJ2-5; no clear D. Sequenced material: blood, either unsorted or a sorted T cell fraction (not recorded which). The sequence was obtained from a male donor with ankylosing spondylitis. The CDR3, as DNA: TGCAGCGTTGAATCACCAGGAAGAGCCCAAGAGACCCAGTACTTC. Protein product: CSVESPGRAQETQYF.